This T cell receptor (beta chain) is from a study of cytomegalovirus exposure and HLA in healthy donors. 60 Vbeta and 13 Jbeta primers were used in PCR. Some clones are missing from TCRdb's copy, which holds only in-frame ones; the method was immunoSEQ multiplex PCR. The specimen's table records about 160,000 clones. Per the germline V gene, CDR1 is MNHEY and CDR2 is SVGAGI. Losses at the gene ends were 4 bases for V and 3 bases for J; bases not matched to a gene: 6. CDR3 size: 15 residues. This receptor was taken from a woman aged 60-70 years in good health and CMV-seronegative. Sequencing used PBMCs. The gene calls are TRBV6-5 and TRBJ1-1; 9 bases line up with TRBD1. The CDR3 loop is CASSSPGQGYTEAFF. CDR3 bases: TGTGCCAGCAGTTCACCGGGACAGGGCTACACTGAAGCTTTCTTT.